Listed below are T cell receptor beta chains from one sample, sequenced in a study of T cell repertoires in cytomegalovirus infection. TCRdb reanalysed the reads using MiXCR and keeps one entry per CDR3 protein. The sample lists some 400,000 distinct CDR3 sequences, 15% to 20% occurring once. Specimen: PBMCs. The origin of the receptors is a human donor in good health (CMV status not recorded). Some clones in this sample may be carry-over from other donors' samples. CDR3s leave out the opening cysteine and the closing phenylalanine or tryptophan.

TRBJ2-5 | TRBV7-2 | ASSRAGAKETQY
TRBJ2-5 | TRBV6-2/TRBV6-3 | ASSTGVETQY
TRBJ2-2 | TRBV12-3/TRBV12-4 | ASRGGDTGELF
TRBJ1-5 | TRBV27 | ASSLSPYSNQPQH
TRBJ1-2 | TRBV28 | ASSYTGGASGYT
TRBJ2-1 | TRBV6-6 | ASSYPGGFGGQLRVQF
TRBJ2-1 | TRBV29-1 | SVEDLSGGRNEQF
TRBJ2-7 | TRBV6-2/TRBV6-3 | ASSLESSGVYEQY
TRBJ1-4 | TRBV5-4 | ASGTLRLAGGVEKLF
TRBJ2-1 | TRBV11-2 | ASSLVLAGAYNEQF
TRBJ2-1 | TRBV7-2 | ASSLPGRDEQF
TRBJ2-1 | TRBV7-8 | ASSLAVGTISSYNEQF
TRBJ1-6 | TRBV4-3 | ASSQPLQGALNSPLH
TRBJ2-1 | TRBV23-1 | ASRQGFDNEQF
TRBJ1-5 | TRBV2 | ASRKEGGMGPQH
TRBJ2-7 | TRBV5-6 | ASEIGTSAEQY
TRBJ2-1 | TRBV5-4 | ASSRNGALGSYNEQF
TRBJ2-3 | TRBV30 | AWSTTRNTKY
TRBJ2-3 | TRBV5-4 | ASSPEISLRAWEGDTQY
TRBJ2-1 | TRBV2 | ASSEGAGLGSYNEQF
TRBJ2-1 | TRBV9 | ASSPPTDHEQF
TRBJ1-2 | TRBV12-3/TRBV12-4 | ASSGVVMDYGYT
TRBJ2-6 | TRBV7-2 | ASSLDSGANVLT
TRBJ2-3 | TRBV7-9 | ASPPRGALNTDTQY
TRBJ1-2 | TRBV7-2 | ASSPQGKLHYGYT
TRBJ2-3 | TRBV7-8 | ASSPGRRETTDTQY
TRBJ1-1 | TRBV6-2/TRBV6-3 | ASSYLQLNTEAF
TRBJ1-1 | TRBV5-1 | ASSGTLNTEAF
TRBJ1-5 | TRBV20-1 | SAGAGLDRVNQPQH
TRBJ2-1 | TRBV5-1 | ASSLTGGRLYNEQF
TRBJ2-5 | TRBV11-2 | ASSLARPLGQETQY
TRBJ2-3 | TRBV28 | ASSTAAGGSTDTQY
TRBJ1-2 | TRBV4-1 | ASSPRQGADYGYT
TRBJ2-5 | TRBV7-2 | ASSLIGAETQY
TRBJ1-4 | TRBV12-3/TRBV12-4 | ASSSTGAADGIKEKLF
TRBJ2-2 | TRBV29-1 | SVSTGTAAELF
TRBJ1-4 | TRBV7-2 | ASSLDFDSAAEKLF
TRBJ1-5 | TRBV12-3/TRBV12-4 | ASSIRTVQPQH
TRBJ1-1 | TRBV6-2/TRBV6-3 | ASSPHLGAGNTEAF
TRBJ1-5 | TRBV4-2 | ASSQEISQPQH
TRBJ2-3 | TRBV20-1 | SASNSADTQY
TRBJ2-1 | TRBV27 | ASLGQGVNEQF
TRBJ2-5 | TRBV7-2 | ASSSRLAGGQETQY
TRBJ1-2 | TRBV29-1 | SVVQWDRGHYGYT
TRBJ2-1 | TRBV6-5 | ASSYIGTVSNEQF
TRBJ2-3 | TRBV7-8 | ASSLTGLTDTQY
TRBJ2-2 | TRBV19 | ASSTYRGTNTGELF
TRBJ2-7 | TRBV20-1 | SARGRGGPDEQY
TRBJ1-2 | TRBV6-6 | ASSYSGQANYGYT
TRBJ2-1 | TRBV10-3 | AITRTSGPYNEQF
TRBJ1-5 | TRBV7-2 | ASSFAVTQPQH
TRBJ1-1 | TRBV29-1 | SVVRDRGIAF